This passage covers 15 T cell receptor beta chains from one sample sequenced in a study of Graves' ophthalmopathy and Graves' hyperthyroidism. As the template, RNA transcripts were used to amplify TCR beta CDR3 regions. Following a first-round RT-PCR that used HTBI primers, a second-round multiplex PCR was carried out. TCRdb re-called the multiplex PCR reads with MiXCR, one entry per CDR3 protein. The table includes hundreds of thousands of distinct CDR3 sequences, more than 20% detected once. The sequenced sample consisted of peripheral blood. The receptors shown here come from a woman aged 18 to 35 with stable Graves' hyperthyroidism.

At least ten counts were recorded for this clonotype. In nucleotides, the CDR3 is TGCAGTGCTAGAGCCAGCCCGTGGGCCGATGGCTACACCTTC. It encodes CSARASPWADGYTF. The rearrangement links TRBV20-1 to TRBJ1-2; no firm D call. V lost 1 base and J lost 6, with 15 bases in between. This CDR3 has 14 amino acids. Germline assignment: CDR1 DFQATT and CDR2 SNEGSKA (reference sequence).

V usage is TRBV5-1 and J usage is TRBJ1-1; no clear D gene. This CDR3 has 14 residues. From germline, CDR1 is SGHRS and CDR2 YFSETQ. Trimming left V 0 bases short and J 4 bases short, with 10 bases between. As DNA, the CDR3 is TGCGCCAGCAGCTTGGGGACGGGAGTCACTGAAGCTTTCTTT. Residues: CASSLGTGVTEAFF.

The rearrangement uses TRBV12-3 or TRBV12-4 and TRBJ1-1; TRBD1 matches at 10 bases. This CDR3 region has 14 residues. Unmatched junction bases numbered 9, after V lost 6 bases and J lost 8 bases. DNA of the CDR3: TGTGCCAGCAGCCCGACAGGGGGCGCTTCCGAAGCTTTCTTT. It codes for CASSPTGGASEAFF.

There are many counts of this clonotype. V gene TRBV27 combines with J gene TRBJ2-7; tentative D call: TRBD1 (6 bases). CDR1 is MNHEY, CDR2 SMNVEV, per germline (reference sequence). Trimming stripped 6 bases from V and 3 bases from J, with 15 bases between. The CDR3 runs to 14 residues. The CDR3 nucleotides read TGTGCCAGCAGCAGACAGGTGGACCTCTACGAGCAGTACTTC. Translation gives CASSRQVDLYEQYF.

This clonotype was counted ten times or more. The CDR3 sequence: CSVEAGASEAFF. The DNA of the CDR3 is TGCAGCGTTGAAGCAGGGGCCTCTGAAGCTTTCTTT. This sequence joins TRBV29-1 and TRBJ1-1, with a tentative D call TRBD1 (6 bases). The ends were cut back, 1 base at V and 6 bases at J, with 9 bases in the middle. The germline V gene encodes CDR1 SQVTM and CDR2 ANQGSEA. This CDR3 is 12 amino acids long.

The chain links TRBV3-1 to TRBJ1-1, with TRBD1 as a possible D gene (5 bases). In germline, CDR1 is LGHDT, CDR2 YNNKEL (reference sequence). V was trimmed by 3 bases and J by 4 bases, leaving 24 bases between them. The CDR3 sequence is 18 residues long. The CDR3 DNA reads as TGTGCCAGCAGCCAGGGCTTGCAGGGCCAGGGCGGGGCCACTGAAGCTTTCTTT. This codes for CASSQGLQGQGGATEAFF.

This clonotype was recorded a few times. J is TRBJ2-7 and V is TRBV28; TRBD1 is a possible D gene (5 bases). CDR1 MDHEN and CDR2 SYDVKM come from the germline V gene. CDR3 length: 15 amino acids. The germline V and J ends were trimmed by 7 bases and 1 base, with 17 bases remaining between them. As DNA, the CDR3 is TGTGCCAGCACCCCCGATGACAGTATATCCTACGAGCAGTACTTC. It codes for CASTPDDSISYEQYF.

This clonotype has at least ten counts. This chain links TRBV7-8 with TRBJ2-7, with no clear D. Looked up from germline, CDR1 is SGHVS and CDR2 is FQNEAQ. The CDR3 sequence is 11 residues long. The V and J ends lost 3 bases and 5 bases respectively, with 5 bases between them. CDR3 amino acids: CASSFQDEQYF. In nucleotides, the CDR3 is TGTGCCAGCAGCTTTCAGGACGAGCAGTACTTC.

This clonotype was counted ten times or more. CDR3 protein: CASSLDRGQGTGELFF. DNA of the CDR3: TGTGCCAGCAGCTTAGACAGGGGACAGGGGACCGGGGAGCTGTTTTTT. The chain uses TRBV11-2 and TRBJ2-2; 10 nucleotides agree with TRBD1. CDR3 size: 16 residues. V was clipped by 0 bases and J by 5 bases; unmatched bases: 3. The germline V gene has CDR1 SGHAT and CDR2 FQNNGV.

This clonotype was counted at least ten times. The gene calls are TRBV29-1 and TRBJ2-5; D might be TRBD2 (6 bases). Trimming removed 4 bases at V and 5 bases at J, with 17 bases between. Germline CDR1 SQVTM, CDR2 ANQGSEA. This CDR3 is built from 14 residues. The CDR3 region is CSVVGKSLAETQYF. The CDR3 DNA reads TGCAGCGTTGTGGGCAAATCCCTAGCGGAGACCCAGTACTTC.

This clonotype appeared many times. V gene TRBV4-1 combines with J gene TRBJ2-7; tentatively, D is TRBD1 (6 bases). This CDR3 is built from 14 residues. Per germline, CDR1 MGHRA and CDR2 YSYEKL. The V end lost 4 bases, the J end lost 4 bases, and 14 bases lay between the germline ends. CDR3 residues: CASSLETGGYEQYF. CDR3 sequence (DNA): TGCGCCAGCAGCCTGGAGACAGGCGGATACGAGCAGTACTTC.

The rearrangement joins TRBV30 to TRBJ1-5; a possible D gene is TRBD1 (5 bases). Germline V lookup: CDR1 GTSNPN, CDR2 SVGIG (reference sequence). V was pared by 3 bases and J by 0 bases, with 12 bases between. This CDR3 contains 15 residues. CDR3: CAWSQGGNSNQPQHF. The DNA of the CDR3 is TGTGCCTGGAGCCAGGGAGGAAATAGCAATCAGCCCCAGCATTTT.

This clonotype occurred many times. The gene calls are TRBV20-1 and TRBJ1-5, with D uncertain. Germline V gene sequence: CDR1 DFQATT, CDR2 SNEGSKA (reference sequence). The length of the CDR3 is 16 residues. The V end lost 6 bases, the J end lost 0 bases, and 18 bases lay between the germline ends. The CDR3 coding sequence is TGCAGTGCCCTAGAAACACGGAGATATAGCAATCAGCCCCAGCATTTT. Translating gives CSALETRRYSNQPQHF.

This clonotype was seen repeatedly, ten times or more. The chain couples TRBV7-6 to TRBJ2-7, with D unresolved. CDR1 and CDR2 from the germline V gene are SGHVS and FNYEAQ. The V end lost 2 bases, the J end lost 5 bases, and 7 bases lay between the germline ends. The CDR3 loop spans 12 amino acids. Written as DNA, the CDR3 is TGTGCCAGCAGCTTAAATCGAAACGAGCAGTACTTC. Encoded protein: CASSLNRNEQYF.

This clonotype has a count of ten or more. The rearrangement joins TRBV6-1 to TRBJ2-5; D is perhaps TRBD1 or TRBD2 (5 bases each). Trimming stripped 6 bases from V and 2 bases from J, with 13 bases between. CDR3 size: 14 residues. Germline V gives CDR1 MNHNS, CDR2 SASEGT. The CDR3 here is CASSGRERQETQYF. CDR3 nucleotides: TGTGCCAGCAGCGGCAGGGAGAGGCAAGAGACCCAGTACTTC.